This T cell receptor (beta chain) came from a study of identical twins. Study results and limitations: Invariant MAIT and iNKT cells could partly confound zero-insertion analyses. Shared out-of-frame alpha sequences (those common to twins) showed excess low generation probability.

CDR3 size: 14 residues. Donors uniformly comprised healthy Caucasians. Concerning this clonotype itself: Its specificity is unknown.

TCRdb processed the 5' RACE reads anew with MiXCR; each CDR3 protein has one entry. The sample lists 1.5 million to 2 million distinct CDR3 sequences, about 32% seen once, with around 0.3% in the top ten. Material: cord blood. This clonotype was sampled from a newborn girl in good health. The rearrangement uses TRBV21-1 and TRBJ2-2; TRBD1 is taken as the D call from the table, unchecked against the DNA. TRBV21-1 is a recognized pseudogene. The CDR3 loop is CASSKEGRVGELFF. CDR3 coding DNA: TGTGCCAGCAGCAAAGAGGGAAGGGTCGGGGAGCTGTTTTTT.